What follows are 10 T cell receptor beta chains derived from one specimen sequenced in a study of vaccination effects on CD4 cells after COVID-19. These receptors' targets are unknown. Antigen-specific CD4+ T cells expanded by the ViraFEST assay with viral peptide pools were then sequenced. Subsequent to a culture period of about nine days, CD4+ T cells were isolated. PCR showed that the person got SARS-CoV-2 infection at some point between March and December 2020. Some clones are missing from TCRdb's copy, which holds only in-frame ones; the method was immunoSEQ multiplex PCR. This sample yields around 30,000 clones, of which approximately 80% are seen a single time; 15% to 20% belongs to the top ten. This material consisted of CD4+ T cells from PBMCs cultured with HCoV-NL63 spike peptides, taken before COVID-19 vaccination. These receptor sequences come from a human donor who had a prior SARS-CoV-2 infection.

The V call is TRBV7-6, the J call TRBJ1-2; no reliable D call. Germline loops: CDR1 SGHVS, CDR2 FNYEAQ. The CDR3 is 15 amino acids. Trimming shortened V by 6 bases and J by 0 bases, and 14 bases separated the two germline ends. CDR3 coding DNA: TGTGCCAGCAGGGAAGAAGCTGAAACTAACTATGGCTACACCTTC. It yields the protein CASREEAETNYGYTF.

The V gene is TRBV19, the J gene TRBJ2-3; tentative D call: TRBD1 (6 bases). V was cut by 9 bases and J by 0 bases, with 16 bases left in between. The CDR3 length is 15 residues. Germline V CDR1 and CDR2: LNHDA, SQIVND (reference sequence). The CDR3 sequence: CASSPRTASTDTQYF. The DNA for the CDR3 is TGTGCCAGCAGCCCCCGGACAGCTAGCACAGATACGCAGTATTTT.

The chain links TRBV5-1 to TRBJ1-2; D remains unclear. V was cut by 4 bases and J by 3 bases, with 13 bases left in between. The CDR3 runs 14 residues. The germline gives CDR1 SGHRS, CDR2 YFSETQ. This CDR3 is CASSPFQVDYGYTF. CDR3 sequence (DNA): TGCGCCAGCAGCCCATTCCAGGTCGACTATGGCTACACCTTC.

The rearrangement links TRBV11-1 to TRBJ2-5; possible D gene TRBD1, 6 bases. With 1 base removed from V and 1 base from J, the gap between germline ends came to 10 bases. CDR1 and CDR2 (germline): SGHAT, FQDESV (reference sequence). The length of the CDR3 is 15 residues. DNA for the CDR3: TGTGCCAGCAGCTTAGGAGGACAGCTCCAAGAGACCCAGTACTTC. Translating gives CASSLGGQLQETQYF.

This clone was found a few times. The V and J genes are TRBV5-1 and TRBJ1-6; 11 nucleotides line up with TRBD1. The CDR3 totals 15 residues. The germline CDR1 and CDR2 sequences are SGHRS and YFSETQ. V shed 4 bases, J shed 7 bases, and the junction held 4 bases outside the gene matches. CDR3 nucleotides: TGCGCCAGCAGCGAAAGGACAGGGGGCAATTCACCCCTCCACTTT. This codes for CASSERTGGNSPLHF. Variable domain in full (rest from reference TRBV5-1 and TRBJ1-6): KAGVTQTPRYLIKTRGQQVTLSCSPISGHRSVSWYQQTPGQGLQFLFEYFSETQRNKGNFPGRFSGRQFSNSRSEMNVSTLELGDSALYLCASSERTGGNSPLHFGNGTRLTVT.

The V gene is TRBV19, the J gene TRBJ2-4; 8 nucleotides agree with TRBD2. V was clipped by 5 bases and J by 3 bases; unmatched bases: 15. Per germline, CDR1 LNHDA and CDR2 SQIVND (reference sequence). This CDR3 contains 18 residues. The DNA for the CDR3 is TGTGCCAGTAGTCTCTCCGGCGGGGGGAGGGAGGTCAAAAACATTCAGTACTTC. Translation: CASSLSGGGREVKNIQYF.

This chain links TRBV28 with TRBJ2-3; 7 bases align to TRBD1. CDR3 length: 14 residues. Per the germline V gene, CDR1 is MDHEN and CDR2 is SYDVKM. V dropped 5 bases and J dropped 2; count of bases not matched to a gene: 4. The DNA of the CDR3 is TGTGCCAGCAGTCGGGACAGCCTCACAGATACGCAGTATTTT. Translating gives CASSRDSLTDTQYF.

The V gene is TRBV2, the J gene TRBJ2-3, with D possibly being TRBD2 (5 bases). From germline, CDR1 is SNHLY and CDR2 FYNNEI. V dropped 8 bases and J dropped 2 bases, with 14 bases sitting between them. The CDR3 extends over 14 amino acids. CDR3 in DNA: TGTGCCAGCCTCGAACGGGGATTCACAGATACGCAGTATTTT. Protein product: CASLERGFTDTQYF.

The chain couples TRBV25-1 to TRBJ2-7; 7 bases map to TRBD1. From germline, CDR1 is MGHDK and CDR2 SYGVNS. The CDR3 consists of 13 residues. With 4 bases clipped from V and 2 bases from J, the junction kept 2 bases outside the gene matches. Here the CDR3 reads CASSVTGTYEQYF. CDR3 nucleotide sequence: TGTGCCAGCAGTGTGACAGGGACCTACGAGCAGTACTTC.

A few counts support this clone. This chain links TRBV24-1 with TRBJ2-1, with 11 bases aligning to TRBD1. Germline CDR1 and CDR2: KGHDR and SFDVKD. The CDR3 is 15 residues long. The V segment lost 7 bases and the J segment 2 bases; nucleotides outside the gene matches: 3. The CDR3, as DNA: TGTGCCACCAGCCGGGACAGGGGGGCCTACAATGAGCAGTTCTTC. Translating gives CATSRDRGAYNEQFF.